This T cell receptor (beta chain) was observed in a study of glioma-infiltrating T cells. This clonotype was seen many times. The antigen is undetermined. Study findings and constraints: Above-expected tissue-blood divergence occurred in all gliomas, most in low-grade ones. Very few CDR3 sequences were shared between tissue and blood.

Trimming removed 6 bases from V and 1 base from J, with 18 bases in between. The CDR3 has 16 residues. The germline V gene encodes CDR1 MNHNS and CDR2 SASEGT. Amplification of TCR alpha and beta CDR3 regions from RNA used iRepertoire nested multiplex PCR. In TCRdb, the multiplex PCR reads were re-called with MiXCR into one record per CDR3 protein. This table has 100,000 to 150,000 distinct CDR3 sequences, roughly 25% appearing once. The J gene is TRBJ1-1, the V gene TRBV6-1; no firm D call. This receptor was identified in a human donor with low-grade glioma or glioblastoma, undergoing nonglioma brain surgery, or in good health (not recorded which). The sequenced material came from glioma tissue, nonneoplastic brain tissue, or PBMCs (not recorded which). The CDR3 DNA sequence: TGTGCCAGCAGCCGACGTCTCGGCCCTCAGAACACTGAAGCTTTCTTT. It yields the protein CASSRRLGPQNTEAFF.